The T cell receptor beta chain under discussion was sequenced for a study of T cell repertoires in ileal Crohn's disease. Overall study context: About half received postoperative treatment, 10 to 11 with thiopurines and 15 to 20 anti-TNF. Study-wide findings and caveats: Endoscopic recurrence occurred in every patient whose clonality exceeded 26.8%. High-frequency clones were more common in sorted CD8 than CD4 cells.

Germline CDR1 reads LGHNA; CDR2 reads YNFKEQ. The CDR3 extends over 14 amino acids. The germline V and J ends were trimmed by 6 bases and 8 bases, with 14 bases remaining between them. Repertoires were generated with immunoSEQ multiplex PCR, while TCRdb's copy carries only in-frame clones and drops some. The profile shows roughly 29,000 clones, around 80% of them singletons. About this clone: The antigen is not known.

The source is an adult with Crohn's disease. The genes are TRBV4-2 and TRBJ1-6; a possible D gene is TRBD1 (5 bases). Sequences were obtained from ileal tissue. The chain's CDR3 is CASSNGGVDSPLHF. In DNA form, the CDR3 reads TGTGCCAGCAGTAACGGGGGGGTCGATTCACCCCTCCACTTT.